This T cell receptor beta chain was observed in a study of T cell responses to AZD1222 COVID-19 vaccine. Study-wide points: No day 14 peak samples; only post-peak repertoires were characterized.

As regards this clone: Its antigen remains unknown.

TCRdb keeps only in-frame clones here, not all; method: immunoSEQ multiplex PCR. The sample holds some 150,000 clones, 88% seen once. The germline V gene encodes CDR1 GTSNPN and CDR2 SVGIG (reference sequence). Unmatched junction bases numbered 10, after V lost 7 bases and J lost 0 bases. The CDR3 runs 15 residues. The clonotype comes from an adult who received the AZD1222 COVID-19 vaccine. The V gene is TRBV30, the J gene TRBJ1-2; 8 bases line up with TRBD1. The source material was peripheral blood, sampled 28 days after the second AZD1222 dose. The DNA of the CDR3 is TGTGCCTATTTCTTACCGGGACAGGCTAACTATGGCTACACCTTC. The encoded protein is CAYFLPGQANYGYTF.